This T cell receptor beta chain derives from a study of prognosis after radiotherapy for stage I lung cancer (dated by TCRdb to the early 2020s). About the investigation overall: Roughly 20 stage I NSCLC patients were enrolled in Nanjing, China, between early 2018 and 2019. In every patient, SBRT was given without any concurrent therapy. The study took one blood sample before SBRT and one after SBRT from each of roughly 19 patients and sequenced all 40 or so samples. Peripheral blood TCR beta repertoires were profiled in stage I NSCLC patients before and after stereotactic body radiotherapy, and the repertoires were related to distant failure. Fourteen of the patients were found to have newly diagnosed primary stage I lung tumors, and five were living with oligometastatic NSCLC after surgical resection of the primary tumor. After SBRT, distant metastases developed in about 20% of the 19 patients at a median of approximately 7 months, while the remaining 15 patients had no significant progression. Every patient was deemed medically inoperable, more than ten because of comorbidities and six to eight because they refused surgery. On tumor histology, twelve patients had adenocarcinoma and about seven had squamous cell carcinoma. SBRT was given in 3 to 5 fractions with a biologically effective dose of at least 100 Gy, using image-guided IMRT or VMAT. The cohort comprised 10 to 15 men and a handful of women with a median age of roughly 74 years, ranging from about 50 to 85 years. Beyond this particular receptor, the publication reports: Post-SBRT Shannon entropy and its change from baseline were lower in patients who developed distant metastases; baseline Shannon entropy was not associated with metastases. No determination of tumor specificity was made for expanded TCR clones. TRBV and TRBJ usage frequencies reportedly differed by metastasis status, in two V genes at baseline and in ten or so V and two J genes after SBRT. The study was limited by the small cohort and short follow-up, and independent validation of the study findings is required. All reported P values were unadjusted for multiple comparisons. After SBRT, the count of unique TCR clones dropped from a median of roughly 9,300 beforehand to nearly 7,000 afterward (Wilcoxon paired P=0.011).

No patient had a history of other malignancies or prior chemotherapy or radiotherapy, and all had node-negative disease on CT and PET/CT. At each of two time points, approximately 6 milliliters of peripheral venous blood were collected in EDTA tubes. Ficoll-Paque Plus density-gradient centrifugation was used to isolate PBMCs. Right after collection, samples were placed at -80 degrees C and kept there until analysis. Counted from cysteine to phenylalanine, this CDR3 has 13 amino acids. The sequence is cut down to CDR3 DNA, 39 bases in frame from base 1. CDR1 and CDR2, per the germline V gene (reference sequence), are DFQATT and SNEGSKA. The V and J ends are trimmed by 5 bases and 2 bases, leaving 12 bases between them. Of note for this clonotype: Its antigen remains undetermined. No base quality values were provided; no much bigger clone lies one nucleotide off.

Two rounds of multiplex PCR were performed to amplify the TCR beta CDR3 region from genomic DNA. In the first PCR round, primers specific to each TRBV and TRBJ gene were used, and the primer sequences were filed in Chinese patent CN105087789A. The second PCR round used universal primers. The Roche High Pure PCR Template Preparation Kit was used to extract genomic DNA from frozen PBMCs. Libraries were sequenced paired-end with 151 bp reads on an Illumina HiSeq 3000. As for the original processing: Raw reads lacking the multiplex PCR primer sequences were removed with CutAdapt. PEAR was used to merge high-quality paired reads into contigs. By aligning each contig to reference sequences, MiXCR assigned the TRB V, D and J gene segments to that contig. CDR3 sequences were clustered by base quality and sequence similarity to remove sequencing errors. Diversity was measured as Shannon entropy normalized by the natural log of productive TCR sequence number. Clonality was defined as one minus Shannon entropy divided by the natural log of the number of unique clonotypes. Progression-free survival cut-offs for repertoire metrics were chosen using the Youden index of ROC curves, with analyses run in R 3.5.3. The public reads were run again by TCRdb, first through fastp at Q25 and then through MiXCR, and only productive beta chains were kept. One record per CDR3 amino acid sequence lists the most common genes and DNA. Here the V and J calls rest on TCRdb's processing, not on the authors' analysis. For this sample there are 30,000 or so distinct CDR3 sequences; around 30% appear just once. The ten largest clones represent 30% to 35% of the sample.

Sample: PBMCs, taken before or after stereotactic body radiation therapy (not recorded which). This clonotype originated in a donor over 45 with non-small cell lung cancer. The chain is assembled from TRBV20-1 and TRBJ2-5, with the D gene too uncertain to name. Here is the DNA: TGCAGTGCTGAAGGGTCCGGACAAGAGACCCAGTACTTC. It codes for CSAEGSGQETQYF.